This TCR beta chain was sequenced during a study of blood T cell repertoires in COVID-19. Study-wide context: Collection of acute and convalescent COVID-19 samples took place in the United States, Italy and Spain. From T cells, B-cell-depleted T cells, or PBMCs came the material, which was cDNA or gDNA.

Germline CDR1 and CDR2: SEHNR and FQNEAQ (reference sequence). The CDR3 is 16 amino acids. Losses at the gene ends were 5 bases for V and 5 bases for J; bases not matched to a gene: 15. Authors' data handling: The authors estimated nucleated cell counts from reference gene primer amplification. The assay was immunoSEQ multiplex PCR, and TCRdb's table has in-frame clones only and misses some. D and trimming were read from the DNA, whereas the V and J calls and clone size are those reported in that table. The sample records about 71,000 clones, roughly 85% being singletons. Sequences were obtained from peripheral blood. The clonotype comes from a man aged 25-45 years with acute or convalescent COVID-19. The chain links TRBV7-9 to TRBJ2-7, with 7 bases identical to TRBD1. This CDR3 is CASSPQDFHRGHEQYF. For the CDR3, the DNA is TGTGCCAGCAGCCCCCAAGACTTTCACAGGGGTCACGAGCAGTACTTC. Looking up the rest from reference TRBV7-9 and TRBJ2-7 gives the full variable domain: DTGVSQNPRHKITKRGQNVTFRCDPISEHNRLYWYRQTLGQGPEFLTYFQNEAQLEKSRLLSDRFSAERPKGSFSTLEIQRTEQGDSAMYLCASSPQDFHRGHEQYFGPGTRLTVT.